The present T cell receptor (beta chain) was sequenced within a study of cytomegalovirus exposure and HLA in healthy donors. General observations from the study: Further analysis was carried out later, and it showed several of the most significant clusters appearing linked to common viral pathogens. Of the V segments, some could not be distinguished, including TRBV6-2 and TRBV6-3, and were excluded.

The CDR3 is 15 amino acids. Trimming at V came to 4 bases and at J to 5 bases, leaving 8 bases not matched to a gene. Looked up from germline, CDR1 is SGHRS and CDR2 is YFSETQ. In regard to this clone: The antigen remains unidentified.

It was with 60 Vbeta and 13 Jbeta primers that the PCR ran. Profiled with immunoSEQ multiplex PCR; TCRdb holds only in-frame clones, not every one. Among some 85,000 clones listed, approximately 84% were seen once. This sequence joins TRBV5-1 and TRBJ2-5; 10 nucleotides line up with TRBD1. The source material was PBMCs. The sequence was obtained from a woman aged 45-65 years in good health and CMV-seronegative. CDR3 bases: TGCGCCAGCAGCCCCCCGACAGGGGGCGCGGAGACCCAGTACTTC. This codes for CASSPPTGGAETQYF.